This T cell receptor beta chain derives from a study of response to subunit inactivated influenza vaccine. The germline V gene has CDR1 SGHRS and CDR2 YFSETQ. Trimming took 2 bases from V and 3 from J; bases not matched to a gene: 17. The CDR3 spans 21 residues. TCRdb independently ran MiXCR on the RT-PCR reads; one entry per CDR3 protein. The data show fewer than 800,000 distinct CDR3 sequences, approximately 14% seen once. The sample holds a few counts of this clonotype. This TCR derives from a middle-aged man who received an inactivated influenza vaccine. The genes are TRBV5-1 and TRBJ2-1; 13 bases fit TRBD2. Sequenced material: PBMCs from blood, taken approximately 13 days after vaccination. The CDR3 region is CASSFDGLAGESLSYYNEQFF. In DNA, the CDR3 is TGCGCCAGCAGCTTCGATGGACTAGCGGGAGAGTCCCTGTCCTACTACAATGAGCAGTTCTTC.